The entry that follows covers one TCR beta chain sequence. Measured with immunoSEQ multiplex PCR; TCRdb has only the in-frame clones, and not every one. The sample contains 130,000 or so clones, about 87% of which appear only once. This specimen comes from a study of control samples from healthy donors and cancer patients. The CDR3 runs to 16 residues. CDR1 is LGHNT and CDR2 is FRNRAP in the germline V gene. The V end was cut by 1 base, the J end by 0 bases, with 9 bases between. Sequenced input: blood. The V call is TRBV12-5, the J call TRBJ1-4; possibly TRBD1 for D (5 bases). The TCR sequence derives from a man aged 30 to 45 in good health. The CDR3: CASGLAQGATNEKLFF. The CDR3 bases are TGTGCTAGTGGTTTGGCCCAGGGAGCAACTAATGAAAAACTGTTTTTT.